The source of this TCR beta chain is a study of CD8+CD57+ T cells in acquired aplastic anemia. The template for TCR beta VDJ and CDR3 sequence profiling was genomic DNA. In TCRdb, the reads were re-called with MiXCR into one record per CDR3 protein. The sample lists about 180,000 distinct CDR3 sequences, approximately 49% occurring once. This clonotype was recorded a few times. Material: sorted CD4+, CD8+, or CD8+CD57+ T cells (not recorded which) from PBMCs. This TCR derives from a human donor in good health.

The CDR3 DNA sequence: TGTGCCAGCAGCCCTGCGACAGGGGGAGGCTACGAGCAGTACTTC. Amino acid sequence: CASSPATGGGYEQYF. This rearrangement joins TRBV7-2 to TRBJ2-7, with 9 bases that match TRBD1. This CDR3 is built from 15 residues. V was pared by 5 bases and J by 3 bases, with 8 bases of the junction left unmatched. The germline V gene has CDR1 SGHTA and CDR2 FQGNSA. The full variable domain, rest sourced from reference TRBV7-2 and TRBJ2-7, is GAGVSQSPSNKVTEKGKDVELRCDPISGHTALYWYRQSLGQGLEFLIYFQGNSAPDKSGLPSDRFSAERTGGSVSTLTIQRTQQEDSAVYLCASSPATGGGYEQYFGPGTRLTVT.